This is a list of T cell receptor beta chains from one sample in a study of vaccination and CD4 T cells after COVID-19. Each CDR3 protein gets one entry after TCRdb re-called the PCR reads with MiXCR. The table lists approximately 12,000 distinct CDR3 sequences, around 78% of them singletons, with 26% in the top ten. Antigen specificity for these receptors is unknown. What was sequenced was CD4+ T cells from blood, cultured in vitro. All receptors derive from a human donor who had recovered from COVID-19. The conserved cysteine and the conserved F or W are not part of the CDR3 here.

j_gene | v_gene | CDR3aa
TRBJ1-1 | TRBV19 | ASSPPFRHTEAF
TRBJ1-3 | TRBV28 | ASSTPVEGAGNTIY
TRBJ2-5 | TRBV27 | ASSPSWGETQY
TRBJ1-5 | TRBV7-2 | ASSLDPRNQPQH
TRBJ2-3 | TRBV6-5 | ASSLTYSTDTQY
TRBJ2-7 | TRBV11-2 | ASSYSYLYEQY
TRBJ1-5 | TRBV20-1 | SVLFGHNNQPQH
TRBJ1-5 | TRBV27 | ASSRSNQPQH
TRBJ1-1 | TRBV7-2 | ASSLDPRMGTEAF
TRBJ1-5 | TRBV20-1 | SAKRAWGRQPQH
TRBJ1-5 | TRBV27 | ASSLRAGGRPQH
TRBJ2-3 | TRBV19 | ASNYRTSGNTDTQY
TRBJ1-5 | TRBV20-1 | SARGTFDQPQH
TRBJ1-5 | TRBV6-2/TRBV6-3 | ASSPLAWVYSNQPQH
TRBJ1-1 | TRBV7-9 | ASSPLWTGLLNTEAF
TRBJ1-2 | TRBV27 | ASSFQGASYGYT
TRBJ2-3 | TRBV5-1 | ASSLVSSGSDTQY
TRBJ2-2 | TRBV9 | ASRADRGATGELF
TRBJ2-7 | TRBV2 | ASSRQGAHEQY
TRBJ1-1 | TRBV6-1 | ASSHTELRGEAF
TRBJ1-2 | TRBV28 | ASSLGGQVSYGYT
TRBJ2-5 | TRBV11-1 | ASSTGLGETQY
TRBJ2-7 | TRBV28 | ASSLIGTGVGYEQY
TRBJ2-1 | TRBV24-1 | ATRIGAGEQF
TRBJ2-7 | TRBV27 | ATYRQGTGRAEQY
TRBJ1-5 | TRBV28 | ASSFADRESQPQH
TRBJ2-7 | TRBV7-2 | ASSLGTSFYEQY
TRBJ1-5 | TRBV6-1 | ASSLNQPQH
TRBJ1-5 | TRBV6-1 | ASSTANQPQH
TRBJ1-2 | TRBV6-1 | ASSLSRTGRNGYT
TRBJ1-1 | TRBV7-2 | ASSLGYVKGNTEAF
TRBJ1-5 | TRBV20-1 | SASLGQGVVWQPQH
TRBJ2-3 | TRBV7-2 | ASSLVSSTDTQY
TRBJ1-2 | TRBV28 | ASSTTNPYGYT
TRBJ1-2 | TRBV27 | ASSLNTNYGYT
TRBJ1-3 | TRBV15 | ATTPGSGGGNTIY
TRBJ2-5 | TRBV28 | ASSTTFQETQY
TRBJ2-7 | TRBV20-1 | SAPRGRSSYEQY
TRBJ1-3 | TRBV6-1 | ASTGWESGNTIY
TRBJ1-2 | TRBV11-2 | ASSSRLLRDRSFNYGYT
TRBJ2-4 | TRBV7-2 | ASSIEGAPAKNIQY
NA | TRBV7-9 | ASSLLAGVGEQY
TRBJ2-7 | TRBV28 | ASSLAAGGTYEQY
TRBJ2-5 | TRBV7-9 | ASSRAGGQETQY
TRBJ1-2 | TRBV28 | ASSSAVGYGYT
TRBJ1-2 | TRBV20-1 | SARLEGGGGYT
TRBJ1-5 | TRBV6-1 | ASRNQGGDQPQH
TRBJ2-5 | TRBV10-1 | ASSSPPETQY
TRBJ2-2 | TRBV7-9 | ASTLEAASGRRAGELF
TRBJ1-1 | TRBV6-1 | ASSPQGSEAF